Listed here are 9 T cell receptor beta chains from one sample, sequenced in a study of T-cell memory formation after mild COVID-19. TCRdb re-called the 5' RACE reads with MiXCR, one entry per CDR3 protein. Among 450,000 to 700,000 distinct CDR3 sequences listed, over 15% were seen once. Specimen: PBMCs or a T cell subset sorted from them (not recorded which). The receptors were sampled from an adult woman who had mild COVID-19 (a few samples of this study predate the infection). Cell type and time point are not known.

The chain recombines TRBV6-2 or TRBV6-3 with TRBJ2-7, with 7 bases fitting TRBD2. The CDR3 has 16 residues. Per the germline V gene, CDR1 is MNHEY and CDR2 is SVGEGT. With V trimmed by 6 bases and J by 2 bases, 13 bases remained unmatched. As DNA, the CDR3 is TGTGCCAGCAGACCATCGGGAGGCCCACTCACCTACGAGCAGTACTTC. This encodes CASRPSGGPLTYEQYF.

In its sample, this clonotype was seen a few times. This chain links TRBV4-2 with TRBJ2-1, with a tentative D call TRBD1 (7 bases). Trimming left V 3 bases short and J 7 bases short, with 25 bases between. The CDR3 extends over 18 amino acids. Germline V lookup: CDR1 LGHNA, CDR2 YNFKEQ. In DNA form, the CDR3 reads TGTGCCAGCAGCCAGGAGGGGACCGGGACAGTGGTCTGGAATGAGCAGTTCTTC. This codes for CASSQEGTGTVVWNEQFF.

This clonotype was seen more than once but under ten times. This chain joins TRBV14 and TRBJ2-5, with 11 bases fitting TRBD2. The CDR3 consists of 17 residues. In germline, CDR1 is SGHDN, CDR2 FVKESK. V lost 4 bases to trimming and J lost 1 base; unmatched junction nucleotides: 8. CDR3 residues: CASSPIAGGGTQETQYF. For the CDR3, the DNA is TGTGCCAGCAGCCCAATAGCGGGAGGGGGAACCCAAGAGACCCAGTACTTC.

This clonotype was detected ten times or more. The rearrangement joins TRBV29-1 to TRBJ2-5; D might be TRBD2 (7 bases). V was pared by 1 base and J by 2 bases, with 17 bases between. Germline CDR1 and CDR2: SQVTM and ANQGSEA. CDR3 length: 16 residues. The chain's CDR3 is CSVEGRRGGRQETQYF. The DNA for the CDR3 is TGCAGCGTTGAAGGGAGGAGGGGGGGCCGACAAGAGACCCAGTACTTC.

The chain recombines TRBV29-1 with TRBJ2-7; no firm D call. Germline V gene lookup returns CDR1 SQVTM and CDR2 ANQGSEA. The CDR3 spans 15 residues. V gave up 3 bases and J gave up 3 bases, with 18 bases separating them. Here the CDR3 DNA reads TGCAGCGTTGATGGGGTAACTTATGGGGACTACGAGCAGTACTTC. Its protein product is CSVDGVTYGDYEQYF.

The sample holds a few counts of this clonotype. The chain uses TRBV5-6 and TRBJ2-7; D gene unclear. Looked up from germline, CDR1 is SGHDT and CDR2 is YYEEEE. The CDR3 covers 14 residues. V lost 4 bases to trimming and J lost 3 bases, with 14 bases between them. The CDR3 reads CASSRRTVLYEQYF. CDR3 bases: TGTGCCAGCAGCCGACGGACGGTCCTCTACGAGCAGTACTTC.

The CDR3, as DNA: TGTGCCAGCTCACCCCAGACGGGGACTAGCGGTTCGAATGAGCAGTTCTTC. It is translated as CASSPQTGTSGSNEQFF. The rearrangement uses TRBV18 and TRBJ2-1, with 11 bases aligning to TRBD2. The germline CDR1 and CDR2 sequences are KGHSH and LQKENI. J gave up 7 bases and V 3 bases, and 11 bases lay outside the gene matches. The CDR3 spans 17 residues.

This clonotype was counted a few times. The chain recombines TRBV18 with TRBJ2-2; 7 nucleotides align to TRBD2. With 2 bases clipped from V and 4 bases from J, the junction kept 13 bases outside the gene matches. The CDR3 consists of 18 residues. Per the germline V gene, CDR1 is KGHSH and CDR2 is LQKENI. DNA for the CDR3: TGTGCCAGCTCACCAAAGCAGGCGGGAGTCGGGAGCACCGGGGAGCTGTTTTTT. Translating it yields CASSPKQAGVGSTGELFF.

This clonotype was seen more than once but under ten times. The chain combines TRBV12-3 or TRBV12-4 with TRBJ2-4, with D perhaps matching TRBD1 (6 bases). CDR3 length equals 14 residues. The germline V and J ends were trimmed by 11 bases and 0 bases, with 14 bases remaining between them. DNA for the CDR3: TGTGCCTCCGGACAGAATCTAGCCAAAAACATTCAGTACTTC. This sequence encodes CASGQNLAKNIQYF.